A selection of T cell receptor beta chains follows, all from one sample in a study of shared clonotypes between healthy human individuals. The protocol was immunoSEQ multiplex PCR, while the TCRdb copy is restricted to in-frame clones and leaves out a portion. The sample shows about 560,000 clones, around 81% of them seen only once. Material: PBMCs. Receptor source: a woman between 35 and 50 years old in good health. Some clones in this sample may be carry-over from other donors' samples. The conserved cysteine and the conserved F or W are not part of the CDR3 here. D genes are given only for firm matches.

v_call: TRBV18; d_call: .; cdr3_length: 11; j_call: TRBJ2-7; cdr3_aa: ASSPEGRGEQY
v_call: TRBV25-1; d_call: .; cdr3_length: 11; j_call: TRBJ2-1; cdr3_aa: ASRRGSYNEQF
v_call: TRBV4-3; d_call: TRBD2; cdr3_length: 11; j_call: TRBJ2-7; cdr3_aa: ASSQDKGLPEY
v_call: TRBV27; d_call: .; cdr3_length: 15; j_call: TRBJ2-2; cdr3_aa: ASTVYLGRGNTGELF
v_call: TRBV4-1; d_call: .; cdr3_length: 13; j_call: TRBJ2-5; cdr3_aa: ASSQESVVQETQY
v_call: TRBV14; d_call: TRBD1; cdr3_length: 15; j_call: TRBJ2-1; cdr3_aa: ASSQGQIGQGRNEQF
v_call: TRBV28; d_call: .; cdr3_length: 9; j_call: TRBJ1-1; cdr3_aa: ASSYAAEAF
v_call: TRBV5-1; d_call: .; cdr3_length: 10; j_call: TRBJ2-5; cdr3_aa: ASSPNQETQY
v_call: TRBV5-1; d_call: TRBD1; cdr3_length: 13; j_call: TRBJ1-1; cdr3_aa: ASSLATGPHTEAF
v_call: TRBV5-5; d_call: .; cdr3_length: 12; j_call: TRBJ1-3; cdr3_aa: ASSLEEGRNTIY
v_call: TRBV9; d_call: .; cdr3_length: 12; j_call: .; cdr3_aa: ASSVVAEDYEQY
v_call: TRBV7-6; d_call: .; cdr3_length: 13; j_call: TRBJ2-2; cdr3_aa: ASSLGTRGTGELF
v_call: TRBV7-2; d_call: .; cdr3_length: 9; j_call: TRBJ2-1; cdr3_aa: ASSLSAEQF
v_call: TRBV21-1; d_call: .; cdr3_length: 10; j_call: TRBJ1-1; cdr3_aa: ASSKADTEAF
v_call: TRBV15; d_call: .; cdr3_length: 13; j_call: TRBJ2-7; cdr3_aa: ATSRDLGGVYEQY
v_call: TRBV30; d_call: TRBD1; cdr3_length: 15; j_call: TRBJ1-6; cdr3_aa: AWSQITGGTDNSPLH
v_call: TRBV5-1; d_call: .; cdr3_length: 14; j_call: TRBJ2-2; cdr3_aa: ASSLDVHTNTGELF
v_call: TRBV27; d_call: .; cdr3_length: 12; j_call: TRBJ2-1; cdr3_aa: ASSTRAIRFEQF
v_call: TRBV10-1; d_call: .; cdr3_length: 18; j_call: TRBJ2-7; cdr3_aa: ATRRRTGGRLAGVIGEQY
v_call: TRBV6-6; d_call: TRBD2; cdr3_length: 11; j_call: TRBJ2-1; cdr3_aa: ASSYSRGGEQF
v_call: TRBV10-1; d_call: .; cdr3_length: 13; j_call: TRBJ2-1; cdr3_aa: ASSESWPGANEQF
v_call: TRBV18; d_call: TRBD2; cdr3_length: 14; j_call: TRBJ2-1; cdr3_aa: ASSPQLAGGGNEQF
v_call: TRBV28; d_call: TRBD1; cdr3_length: 12; j_call: TRBJ2-7; cdr3_aa: ASSPPGGKDEQY
v_call: TRBV5-4; d_call: TRBD2; cdr3_length: 12; j_call: TRBJ2-2; cdr3_aa: ASSPAGGLGELF